These 4 T cell receptor beta chains originate from one sample sequenced in a study of identical twins. TCRdb re-derived calls from the 5' RACE reads in MiXCR, one entry per CDR3 protein. The sample yields 570,000 or so distinct CDR3 sequences, around 9.6% seen once. This sample also belongs to another study, concerning yellow fever vaccine responses in identical twins.

What was sequenced was PBMCs. These receptors were obtained from a woman between 18 and 30 years old in good health.

The chain carries TRBV4-3 and TRBJ1-1; 7 bases line up with TRBD1. CDR1 LGHNA and CDR2 YSLEER come from the germline V gene. CDR3 length equals 14 residues. The junction had 5 bases not matched to a gene; V was cut back by 0 bases and J by 7 bases. The CDR3 region is CASSQERDSLEAFF. CDR3 in DNA: TGCGCCAGCAGCCAAGAGAGGGACAGCCTTGAAGCTTTCTTT.

This clonotype was found a few times. The V and J genes are TRBV15 and TRBJ2-7; no clear D. CDR1 and CDR2 (germline): LNHNV, YYDKDF (reference sequence). The CDR3 spans 13 residues. The V end was cut by 0 bases, the J end by 2 bases, with 5 bases between. CDR3 bases: TGTGCCACCAGCAGAGATCCGGCCTACGAGCAGTACTTC. Translating it yields CATSRDPAYEQYF.

This clonotype has at least ten counts. The genes are TRBV29-1 and TRBJ2-1, with 7 positions matching TRBD1. J gave up 3 bases and V 5 bases, and 1 base lay outside the gene matches. Germline V gene sequence: CDR1 SQVTM, CDR2 ANQGSEA. CDR3 length equals 12 residues. CDR3 coding DNA: TGCAGCGTTCGGGACAGCTACAATGAGCAGTTCTTC. It yields the protein CSVRDSYNEQFF.

Many counts were recorded for this clonotype. The chain combines TRBV20-1 with TRBJ1-1; maybe TRBD1 (5 bases). The germline gives CDR1 DFQATT, CDR2 SNEGSKA (reference sequence). Trimming removed 0 bases from V and 4 bases from J, with 18 bases in between. This CDR3 spans 16 amino acids. The CDR3: CSARDRAGWGTTEAFF. The CDR3 nucleotides read TGCAGTGCTAGAGATAGGGCAGGGTGGGGGACCACTGAAGCTTTCTTT.